This T cell receptor (beta chain) is from a study of blood T cell repertoires in COVID-19. Overall study context: Italy, Spain and the United States were the sources of the convalescent and acute COVID-19 samples. The cDNA or gDNA used as material had been derived from T cells, B-cell-depleted T cells, or PBMCs.

Original handling: Amplification with reference gene primers provided the estimates of nucleated cell counts. Data came from immunoSEQ multiplex PCR; TCRdb stores just in-frame clones and leaves some out. The D gene and trimming were derived from the DNA, and the V and J assignments and clone size from that table. The sample has around 100,000 clones, approximately 88% seen once. The V and J ends lost 4 bases and 10 bases respectively, with 8 bases between them. CDR3 length: 12 amino acids. Germline lookup yields CDR1 KGHSH and CDR2 LQKENI. The TCR originated in a human donor in a cohort sampled during active COVID-19. The sequenced sample consisted of peripheral blood. The V gene is TRBV18, the J gene TRBJ1-6; D not resolved. The CDR3 here is CASSQAESPLHF. In nucleotides, the CDR3 is TGTGCCAGCTCACAAGCGGAATCACCCCTCCACTTT.